This T cell receptor beta chain appears in the sequencing data of a study of CD8 T cells in ankylosing spondylitis. Using its own MiXCR run on the 5' RACE reads, TCRdb lists one record per CDR3 protein. The sample has under 400,000 distinct CDR3 sequences; more than 9% are singletons. Germline V lookup: CDR1 SGHTA, CDR2 FQGNSA. The CDR3 spans 13 residues. Details on this clonotype: One base away lies a much larger clone, so this may be a sequencing read error.

This TCR was recovered from a female donor with ankylosing spondylitis or in good health (not recorded which). The rearrangement links TRBV7-2 to TRBJ2-7; no definite D call. Sample: blood, either unsorted or a sorted T cell fraction (not recorded which). CDR3 sequence reads: CASCLSPYDEQYF. As DNA, the CDR3 is TGTGCCAGCTGCTTATCCCCATACGACGAGCAGTACTTC.